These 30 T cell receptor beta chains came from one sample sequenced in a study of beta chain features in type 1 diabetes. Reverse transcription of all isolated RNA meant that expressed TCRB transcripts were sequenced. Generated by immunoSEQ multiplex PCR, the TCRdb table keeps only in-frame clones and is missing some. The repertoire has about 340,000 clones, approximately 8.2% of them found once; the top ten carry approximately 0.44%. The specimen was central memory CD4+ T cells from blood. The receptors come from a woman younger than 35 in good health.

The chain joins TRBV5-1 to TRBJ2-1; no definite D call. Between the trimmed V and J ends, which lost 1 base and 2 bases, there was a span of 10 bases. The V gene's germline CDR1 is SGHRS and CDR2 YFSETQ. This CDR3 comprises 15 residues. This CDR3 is CASSLRVHAYNEQFF. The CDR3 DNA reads TGCGCCAGCAGCTTGAGGGTGCATGCCTACAATGAGCAGTTCTTC.

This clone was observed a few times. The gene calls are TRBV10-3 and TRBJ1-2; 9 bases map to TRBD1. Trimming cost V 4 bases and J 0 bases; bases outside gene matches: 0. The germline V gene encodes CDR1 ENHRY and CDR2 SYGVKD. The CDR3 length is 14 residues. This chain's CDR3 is CAISGTGANYGYTF. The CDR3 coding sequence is TGTGCCATCAGTGGGACAGGGGCTAACTATGGCTACACCTTC.

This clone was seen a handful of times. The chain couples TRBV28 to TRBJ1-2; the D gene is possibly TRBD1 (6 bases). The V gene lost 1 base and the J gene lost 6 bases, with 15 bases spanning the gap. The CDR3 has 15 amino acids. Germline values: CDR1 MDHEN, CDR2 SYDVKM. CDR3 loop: CASSLSLPDRDGYTF. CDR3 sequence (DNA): TGTGCCAGCAGTTTATCTCTCCCGGACAGAGATGGCTACACCTTC.

The CDR3 loop reads CASSLAAGNRGNQPQHF. The CDR3 DNA reads TGTGCCAGCAGCTTAGCAGCAGGAAACCGGGGCAATCAGCCCCAGCATTTT. This chain uses TRBV7-2 with TRBJ1-5; D is ambiguous. The germline V gene encodes CDR1 SGHTA and CDR2 FQGNSA. V was pared by 0 bases and J by 2 bases, with 14 bases between. This CDR3 has 17 residues.

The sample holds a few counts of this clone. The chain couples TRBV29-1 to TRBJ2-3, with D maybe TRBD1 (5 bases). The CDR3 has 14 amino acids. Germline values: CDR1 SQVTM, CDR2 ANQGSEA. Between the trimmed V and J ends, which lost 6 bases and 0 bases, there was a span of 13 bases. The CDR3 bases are TGCAGCGTCGCGACAGCTACTAGCACAGATACGCAGTATTTT. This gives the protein CSVATATSTDTQYF.

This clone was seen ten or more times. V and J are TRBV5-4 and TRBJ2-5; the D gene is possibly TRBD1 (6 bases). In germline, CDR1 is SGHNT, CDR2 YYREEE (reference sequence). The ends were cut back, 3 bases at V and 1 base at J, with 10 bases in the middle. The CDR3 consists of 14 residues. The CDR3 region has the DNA TGTGCCAGCAGCTCAGACAGGATCCAAGAGACCCAGTACTTC. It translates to CASSSDRIQETQYF.

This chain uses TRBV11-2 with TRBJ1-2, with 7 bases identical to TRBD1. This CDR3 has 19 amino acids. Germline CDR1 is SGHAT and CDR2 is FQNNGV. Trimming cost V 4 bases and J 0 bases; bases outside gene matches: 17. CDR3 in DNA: TGTGCCAGCAGCTCCGTTAGGGGCCCCCGGGACAGTTCTAACTATGGCTACACCTTC. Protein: CASSSVRGPRDSSNYGYTF.

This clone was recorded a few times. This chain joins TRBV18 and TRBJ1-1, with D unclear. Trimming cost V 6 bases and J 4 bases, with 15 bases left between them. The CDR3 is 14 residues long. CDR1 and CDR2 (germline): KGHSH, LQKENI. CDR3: CASSPNPRGTEAFF. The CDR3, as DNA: TGTGCCAGCTCGCCCAATCCCCGAGGCACTGAAGCTTTCTTT. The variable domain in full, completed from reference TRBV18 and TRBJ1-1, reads NAGVMQNPRHLVRRRGQEARLRCSPMKGHSHVYWYRQLPEEGLKFMVYLQKENIIDESGMPKERFSAEFPKEGPSILRIQQVVRGDSAAYFCASSPNPRGTEAFFGQGTRLTVV.

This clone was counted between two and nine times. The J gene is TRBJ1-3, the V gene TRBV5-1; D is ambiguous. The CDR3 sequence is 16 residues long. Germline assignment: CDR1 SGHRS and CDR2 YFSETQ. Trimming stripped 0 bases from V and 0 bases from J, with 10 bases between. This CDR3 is CASSLAGPNSGNTIYF. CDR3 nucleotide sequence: TGCGCCAGCAGCTTGGCGGGCCCTAACTCTGGAAACACCATATATTTT.

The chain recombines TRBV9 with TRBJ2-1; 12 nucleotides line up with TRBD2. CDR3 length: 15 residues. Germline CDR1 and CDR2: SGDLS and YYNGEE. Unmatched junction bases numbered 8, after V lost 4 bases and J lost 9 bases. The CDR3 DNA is TGTGCCAGCAGCACGACTAGCGGGAGTTTAAGTGAGCAGTTCTTC. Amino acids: CASSTTSGSLSEQFF.

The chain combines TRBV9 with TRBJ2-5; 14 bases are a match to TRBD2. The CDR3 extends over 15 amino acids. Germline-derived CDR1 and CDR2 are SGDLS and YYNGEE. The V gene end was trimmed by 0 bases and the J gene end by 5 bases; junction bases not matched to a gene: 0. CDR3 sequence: CASSVGTSGGETQYF. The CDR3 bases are TGTGCCAGCAGCGTAGGGACTAGCGGGGGGGAGACCCAGTACTTC.

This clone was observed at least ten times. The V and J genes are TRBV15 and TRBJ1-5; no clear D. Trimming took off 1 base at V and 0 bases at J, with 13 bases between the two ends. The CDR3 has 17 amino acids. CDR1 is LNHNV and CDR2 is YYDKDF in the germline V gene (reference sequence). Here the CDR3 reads CATSRGYRADSNQPQHF. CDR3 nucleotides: TGTGCCACCAGCAGAGGTTACCGGGCCGATAGCAATCAGCCCCAGCATTTT.

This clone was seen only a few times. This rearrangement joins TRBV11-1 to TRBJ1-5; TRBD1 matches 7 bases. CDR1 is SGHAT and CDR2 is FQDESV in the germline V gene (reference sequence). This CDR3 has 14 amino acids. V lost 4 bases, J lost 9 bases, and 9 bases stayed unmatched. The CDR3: CASSYRQGERPQHF. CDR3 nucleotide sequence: TGTGCCAGCAGCTACCGACAGGGCGAGCGGCCCCAGCATTTT.

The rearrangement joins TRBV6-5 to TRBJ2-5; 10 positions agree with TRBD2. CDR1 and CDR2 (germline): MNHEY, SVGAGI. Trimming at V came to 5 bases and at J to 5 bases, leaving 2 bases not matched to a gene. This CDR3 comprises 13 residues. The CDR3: CASSLSGRETQYF. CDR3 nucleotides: TGTGCCAGCAGTCTTAGCGGGAGGGAGACCCAGTACTTC.

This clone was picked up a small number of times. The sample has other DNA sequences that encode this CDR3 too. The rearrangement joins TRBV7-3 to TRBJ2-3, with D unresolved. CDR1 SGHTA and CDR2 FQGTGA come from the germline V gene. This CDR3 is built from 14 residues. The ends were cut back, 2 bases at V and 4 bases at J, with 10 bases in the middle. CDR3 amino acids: CASSLGLGADTQYF. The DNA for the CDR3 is TGTGCCAGCAGCTTAGGTTTAGGCGCAGATACGCAGTATTTT.

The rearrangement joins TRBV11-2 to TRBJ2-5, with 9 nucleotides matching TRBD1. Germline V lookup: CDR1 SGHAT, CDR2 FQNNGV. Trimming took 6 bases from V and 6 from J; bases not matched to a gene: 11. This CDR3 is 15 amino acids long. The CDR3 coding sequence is TGTGCCAGCAGAGACCGGGACAGGGTTGAGAAGACCCAGTACTTC. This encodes CASRDRDRVEKTQYF.

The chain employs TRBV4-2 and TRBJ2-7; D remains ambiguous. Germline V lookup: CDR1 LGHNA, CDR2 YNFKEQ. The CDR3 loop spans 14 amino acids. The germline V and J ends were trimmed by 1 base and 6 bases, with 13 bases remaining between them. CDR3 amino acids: CASSQVQADGEQYF. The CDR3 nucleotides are TGTGCCAGCAGCCAAGTGCAGGCCGACGGCGAGCAGTACTTC.

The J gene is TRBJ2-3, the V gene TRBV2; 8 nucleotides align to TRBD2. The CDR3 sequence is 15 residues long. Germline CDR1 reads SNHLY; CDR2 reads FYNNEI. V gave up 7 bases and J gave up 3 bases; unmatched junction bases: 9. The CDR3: CASKIIAGSTDTQYF. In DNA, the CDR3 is TGTGCCAGCAAAATCATAGCGGGATCGACAGATACGCAGTATTTT.

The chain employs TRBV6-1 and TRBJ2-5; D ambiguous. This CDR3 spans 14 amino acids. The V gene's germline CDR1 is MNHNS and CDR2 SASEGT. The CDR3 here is CGTKAGWSQETQYF. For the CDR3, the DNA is TGTGGCACAAAGGCCGGGTGGTCCCAAGAGACCCAGTACTTC.

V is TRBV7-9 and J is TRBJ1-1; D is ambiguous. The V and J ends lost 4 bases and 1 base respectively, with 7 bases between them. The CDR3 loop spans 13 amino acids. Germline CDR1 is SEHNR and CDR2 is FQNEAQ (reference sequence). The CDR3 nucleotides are TGTGCCAGCAGCTCGGGCGAGAACACTGAAGCTTTCTTT. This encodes CASSSGENTEAFF.

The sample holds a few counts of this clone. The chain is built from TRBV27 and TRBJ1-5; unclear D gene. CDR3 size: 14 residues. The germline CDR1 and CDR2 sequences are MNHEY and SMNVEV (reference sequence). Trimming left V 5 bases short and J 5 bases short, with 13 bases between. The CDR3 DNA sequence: TGTGCCAGCAGTCCACGGACTGTTTATCAGCCCCAGCATTTT. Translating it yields CASSPRTVYQPQHF.

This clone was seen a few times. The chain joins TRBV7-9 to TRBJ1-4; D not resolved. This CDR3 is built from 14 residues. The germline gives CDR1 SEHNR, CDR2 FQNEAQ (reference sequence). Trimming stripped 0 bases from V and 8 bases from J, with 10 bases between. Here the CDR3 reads CASSLARPDEKLFF. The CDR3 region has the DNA TGTGCCAGCAGCTTAGCGCGACCTGACGAAAAACTGTTTTTT.

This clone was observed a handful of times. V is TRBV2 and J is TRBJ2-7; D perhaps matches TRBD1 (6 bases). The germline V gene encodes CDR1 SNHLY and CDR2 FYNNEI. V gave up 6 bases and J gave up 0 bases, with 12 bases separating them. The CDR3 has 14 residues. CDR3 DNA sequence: TGTGCCAGCAGGGGGGCGGACAACTCCTACGAGCAGTACTTC. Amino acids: CASRGADNSYEQYF.

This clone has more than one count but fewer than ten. The CDR3 is CASSALAGAGGELFF. The DNA of the CDR3 is TGCGCCAGCAGCGCTCTAGCGGGAGCCGGCGGGGAGCTGTTTTTT. J is TRBJ2-2 and V is TRBV10-2; 10 bases are a match to TRBD2. This CDR3 has 15 amino acids. Trimming removed 6 bases from V and 7 bases from J; junction bases left unmatched: 8. The V gene's germline CDR1 is WSHSY and CDR2 SAAADI.

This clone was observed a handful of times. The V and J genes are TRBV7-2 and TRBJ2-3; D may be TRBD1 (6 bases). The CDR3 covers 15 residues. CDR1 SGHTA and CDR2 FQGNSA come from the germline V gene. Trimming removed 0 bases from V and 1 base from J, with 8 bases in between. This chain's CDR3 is CASSLAPGGTDTQYF. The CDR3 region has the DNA TGTGCCAGCAGCTTAGCGCCAGGGGGCACAGATACGCAGTATTTT. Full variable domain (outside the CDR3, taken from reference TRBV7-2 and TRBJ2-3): GAGVSQSPSNKVTEKGKDVELRCDPISGHTALYWYRQSLGQGLEFLIYFQGNSAPDKSGLPSDRFSAERTGGSVSTLTIQRTQQEDSAVYLCASSLAPGGTDTQYFGPGTRLTVL.

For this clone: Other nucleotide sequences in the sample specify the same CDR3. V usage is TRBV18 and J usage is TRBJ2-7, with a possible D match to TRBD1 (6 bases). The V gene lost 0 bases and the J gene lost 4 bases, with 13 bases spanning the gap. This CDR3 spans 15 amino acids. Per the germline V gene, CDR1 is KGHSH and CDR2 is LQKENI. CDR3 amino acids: CASSPPASGVYEQYF. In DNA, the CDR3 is TGTGCCAGCTCACCACCGGCGTCAGGGGTGTACGAGCAGTACTTC.

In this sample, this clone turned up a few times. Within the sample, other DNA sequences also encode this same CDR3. The CDR3 region has the DNA TGTGCCAGCAGCACAAGGACGGGGACCTACGAGCAGTACTTC. Translation gives CASSTRTGTYEQYF. V is TRBV7-2 and J is TRBJ2-7; weak D call: TRBD2 (5 bases). The CDR3 runs to 14 residues. The V gene's germline CDR1 is SGHTA and CDR2 FQGNSA. V shed 5 bases and J shed 2 bases, with 13 bases lying between them.

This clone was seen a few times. CDR3 in amino acids: CASSYREYTDTQYF. As DNA, the CDR3 is TGTGCCAGCAGCTACAGGGAATACACAGATACGCAGTATTTT. The rearrangement uses TRBV2 and TRBJ2-3; maybe TRBD1 (6 bases). V shed 6 bases and J shed 2 bases, with 12 bases lying between them. The V gene's germline CDR1 is SNHLY and CDR2 FYNNEI. The CDR3 has 14 residues.

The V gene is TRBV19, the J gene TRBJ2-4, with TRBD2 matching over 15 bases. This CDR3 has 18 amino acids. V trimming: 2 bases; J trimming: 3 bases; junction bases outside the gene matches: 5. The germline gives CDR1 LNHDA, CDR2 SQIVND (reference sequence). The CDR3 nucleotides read TGTGCCAGTAGTATAAGGGGACTAGCGGGAGGACACAAAAACATTCAGTACTTC. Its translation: CASSIRGLAGGHKNIQYF.

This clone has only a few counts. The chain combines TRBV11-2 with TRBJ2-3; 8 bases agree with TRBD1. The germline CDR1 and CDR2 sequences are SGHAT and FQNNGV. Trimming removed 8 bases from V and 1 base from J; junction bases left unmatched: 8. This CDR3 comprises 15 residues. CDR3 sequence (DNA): TGTGCCAGCGGCAGGGGGCCCGAGGGCACAGATACGCAGTATTTT. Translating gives CASGRGPEGTDTQYF.